Below are 22 T cell receptor beta chains sequenced from a single sample in a study of early T cells in non-severe SARS-CoV-2 infection. TCRdb reprocessed the 5' RACE reads with MiXCR, giving one entry per CDR3 protein. Among more than 95,000 distinct CDR3 sequences, approximately 9.9% were seen once, and the ten largest hold roughly 4.8%. Sequencing was performed on whole blood, taken at baseline. Receptor source: an adult who was a healthcare worker with PCR-confirmed SARS-CoV-2 infection or an uninfected control (not recorded which).

The sample holds many counts of this clonotype. The CDR3 DNA follows: TGTGCCAGCAGTTACCGGACAGACTACAATGAGCAGTTCTTC. It translates to CASSYRTDYNEQFF. The chain couples TRBV6-6 to TRBJ2-1; D possibly corresponds to TRBD1 (6 bases). The length of the CDR3 is 14 residues. Per germline, CDR1 MNHNY and CDR2 SVGAGI (reference sequence). The V and J ends lost 2 bases and 3 bases respectively, with 8 bases between them.

This clonotype was detected ten times or more. The chain carries TRBV11-2 and TRBJ2-7; perhaps TRBD2 as D (5 bases). The V gene lost 5 bases and the J gene lost 3 bases, with 11 bases spanning the gap. Germline V gene lookup returns CDR1 SGHAT and CDR2 FQNNGV. The CDR3 covers 13 residues. CDR3 region: CASSPDRGYEQYF. CDR3 DNA: TGTGCCAGCAGCCCAGACCGGGGCTACGAGCAGTACTTC.

The CDR3 sequence is CSATRDSQQQFF. In DNA form, the CDR3 reads TGCAGTGCTACCCGGGACAGCCAACAGCAGTTCTTC. The V call is TRBV20-1, the J call TRBJ2-1, with 7 positions matching TRBD1. Unmatched junction bases numbered 8, after V lost 4 bases and J lost 11 bases. The CDR3 spans 12 residues. The germline CDR1 and CDR2 sequences are DFQATT and SNEGSKA (reference sequence).

This chain uses TRBV12-3 or TRBV12-4 with TRBJ2-5, with TRBD2 matching over 7 bases. The CDR3 contains 15 residues. Trimming removed 4 bases from V and 2 bases from J; junction bases left unmatched: 7. The CDR3 DNA sequence: TGTGCCAGCAGTTACGGGGCTAGCGGTCAAGAGACCCAGTACTTC. It yields the protein CASSYGASGQETQYF.

This clonotype was recorded at least ten times. CDR3 amino acids: CASSLLPPSWEQYF. The CDR3 bases are TGTGCCAGCAGTTTACTCCCACCCTCTTGGGAGCAGTACTTC. The J gene is TRBJ2-7, the V gene TRBV28; no firm D call. CDR1 and CDR2 from the germline V gene are MDHEN and SYDVKM. Trimming left V 2 bases short and J 7 bases short, with 15 bases between. CDR3 size: 14 residues.

Many counts were recorded for this clonotype. V is TRBV7-6 and J is TRBJ2-3; D may be TRBD1 (6 bases). The germline CDR1 and CDR2 sequences are SGHVS and FNYEAQ. Trimming shortened V by 3 bases and J by 1 base, and 11 bases separated the two germline ends. The CDR3 runs 15 residues. This chain's CDR3 is CASSLGAGGTDTQYF. The CDR3 bases are TGTGCCAGCAGCTTGGGGGCAGGGGGCACAGATACGCAGTATTTT.

The sample holds a few counts of this clonotype. The gene calls are TRBV11-2 and TRBJ2-3, with 11 positions matching TRBD2. Per germline, CDR1 SGHAT and CDR2 FQNNGV. Trimming cost V 2 bases and J 6 bases; bases outside gene matches: 7. The CDR3 length is 16 residues. The CDR3 protein is CASSLLSGRAVDTQYF. The CDR3 nucleotides read TGTGCCAGCAGCTTACTTAGCGGGAGGGCCGTGGATACGCAGTATTTT.

CDR3 DNA sequence: TGCAGTGCTAGAGATGATCAGAGGGGGGGAGAGACCCAGTACTTC. This encodes CSARDDQRGGETQYF. The chain links TRBV20-1 to TRBJ2-5, with TRBD2 as a possible D gene (7 bases). V lost 0 bases and J lost 4, with 15 bases in between. The CDR3 is made up of 15 amino acids. Germline V CDR1 and CDR2: DFQATT, SNEGSKA (reference sequence).

At least ten counts were recorded for this clonotype. The chain has TRBV7-9 and TRBJ1-1, with unresolved D. Germline V gives CDR1 SEHNR, CDR2 FQNEAQ (reference sequence). CDR3 size: 14 residues. Deletions cut 5 bases from V and 0 bases from J, with 10 bases between. The CDR3 loop is CASSPRRLNTEAFF. CDR3 DNA sequence: TGTGCCAGCAGCCCGCGACGATTGAACACTGAAGCTTTCTTT.

The chain couples TRBV5-4 to TRBJ2-7; 7 nucleotides agree with TRBD1. CDR1 SGHNT and CDR2 YYREEE come from the germline V gene (reference sequence). The CDR3 is 14 amino acids. V was clipped by 2 bases and J by 4 bases; unmatched bases: 6. CDR3 region: CASSLPGTEYEQYF. In DNA form, the CDR3 reads TGTGCCAGCAGCTTACCTGGGACAGAGTACGAGCAGTACTTC. Based on the CDR3 plus reference TRBV5-4 and TRBJ2-7, the full variable domain is ETGVTQSPTHLIKTRGQQVTLRCSSQSGHNTVSWYQQALGQGPQFIFQYYREEENGRGNFPPRFSGLQFPNYSSELNVNALELDDSALYLCASSLPGTEYEQYFGPGTRLTVT.

CDR3 nucleotide sequence: TGTGCCAGCAGCTTATTTGCTCCGGACAGGGTTCAAGATACGCAGTATTTT. This gives the protein CASSLFAPDRVQDTQYF. The chain employs TRBV7-2 and TRBJ2-3, with 8 positions matching TRBD1. Trimming removed 2 bases from V and 5 bases from J; junction bases left unmatched: 12. In germline, CDR1 is SGHTA, CDR2 FQGNSA. This CDR3 has 17 amino acids.

This clonotype has at least ten counts. V usage is TRBV30 and J usage is TRBJ1-1, with a possible D match to TRBD1 (6 bases). The germline V gene has CDR1 GTSNPN and CDR2 SVGIG (reference sequence). The V end was cut by 3 bases, the J end by 4 bases, with 15 bases between. The CDR3 runs 14 residues. CDR3 in DNA: TGTGCCTGGAGAAGAACAGGGCAGGGCACTGAAGCTTTCTTT. Its translation is CAWRRTGQGTEAFF.

The sample holds many counts of this clonotype. The chain joins TRBV30 to TRBJ1-6; no definite D call. CDR3 length: 10 amino acids. CDR1 and CDR2 (germline): GTSNPN, SVGIG (reference sequence). The germline V and J ends were trimmed by 6 bases and 14 bases, with 11 bases remaining between them. CDR3 in amino acids: CACGEMTLHF. In DNA form, the CDR3 reads TGTGCCTGCGGAGAGATGACCCTCCACTTT.

This clonotype was detected a few times. The V gene is TRBV18, the J gene TRBJ1-1; no firm D call. The CDR3 spans 14 residues. The V gene lost 8 bases and the J gene lost 4 bases, with 17 bases spanning the gap. Germline CDR1 is KGHSH and CDR2 is LQKENI. CDR3 nucleotides: TGTGCCAGCGCCCCCCCCTTGGAGGGCACTGAAGCTTTCTTT. As protein: CASAPPLEGTEAFF.

This clonotype was picked up a small number of times. The chain couples TRBV12-5 to TRBJ2-3; 7 nucleotides align to TRBD1. Trimming cost V 6 bases and J 1 base; bases outside gene matches: 4. The CDR3 covers 14 residues. From germline, CDR1 is LGHNT and CDR2 FRNRAP. The CDR3 nucleotides are TGTGCTAGTGGCCCGGGACAGCGCACAGATACGCAGTATTTT. This gives the protein CASGPGQRTDTQYF.

The J gene is TRBJ2-5, the V gene TRBV29-1; D is unresolved. Between the trimmed V and J ends, which lost 7 bases and 7 bases, there was a span of 10 bases. The CDR3 spans 10 residues. The germline V gene has CDR1 SQVTM and CDR2 ANQGSEA. DNA of the CDR3: TGCAGCGGGCAAATGGGGACCCAGTACTTC. Translation gives CSGQMGTQYF.

At least ten counts were recorded for this clonotype. The V call is TRBV11-2, the J call TRBJ2-1, with D hard to call. CDR3 length equals 16 residues. The V gene lost 0 bases and the J gene lost 9 bases, with 18 bases spanning the gap. The V gene's germline CDR1 is SGHAT and CDR2 FQNNGV. The CDR3 is CASSLDLARNSPEQFF. CDR3 nucleotide sequence: TGTGCCAGCAGCTTAGATCTGGCTAGGAATTCGCCTGAGCAGTTCTTC.

This clonotype was counted many times. This sequence joins TRBV20-1 and TRBJ1-6; D gene ambiguous. CDR1 is DFQATT and CDR2 is SNEGSKA in the germline V gene (reference sequence). This CDR3 is 15 amino acids long. V was shortened by 1 base and J by 4 bases, with 11 bases between the two germline ends. The CDR3 sequence is CSARGERPYNSPLHF. The CDR3 DNA sequence: TGCAGTGCTAGAGGGGAGAGACCTTATAATTCACCCCTCCACTTT.

In this sample, this clonotype turned up a few times. The CDR3: CASRPQGAESPLHF. For the CDR3, the DNA is TGCGCCAGCAGGCCACAGGGGGCGGAATCACCCCTCCACTTT. The rearrangement links TRBV5-1 to TRBJ1-6; 9 bases are shared with TRBD1. With V trimmed by 5 bases and J by 10 bases, 7 bases remained unmatched. Germline V gene lookup returns CDR1 SGHRS and CDR2 YFSETQ. The CDR3 totals 14 residues.

The CDR3 is CASSLGGLGYGYTF. CDR3 nucleotides: TGTGCCAGCAGTTTGGGGGGGCTCGGCTATGGCTACACCTTC. J is TRBJ1-2 and V is TRBV12-3 or TRBV12-4; D is perhaps TRBD1 (6 bases). The V end lost 3 bases, the J end lost 4 bases, and 12 bases lay between the germline ends. The CDR3 loop spans 14 amino acids.

This clonotype was counted only a few times. The chain has TRBV5-4 and TRBJ1-1; 10 nucleotides align to TRBD1. CDR3 length equals 16 residues. Trimming cost V 4 bases and J 0 bases; bases outside gene matches: 6. Looked up from germline, CDR1 is SGHNT and CDR2 is YYREEE (reference sequence). CDR3 sequence: CASSGGQGFMNTEAFF. The CDR3, as DNA: TGTGCCAGCAGCGGGGGACAGGGGTTTATGAACACTGAAGCTTTCTTT.

This clonotype was observed at least ten times. The chain combines TRBV19 with TRBJ2-7, with D possibly TRBD2 on 6 matching bases. The CDR3 totals 16 residues. The germline gives CDR1 LNHDA, CDR2 SQIVND (reference sequence). V lost 6 bases and J lost 0, with 18 bases in between. The CDR3 DNA reads TGTGCCAGTAGGAGAGGAGGGCAACTTAGCTCCTACGAGCAGTACTTC. Residues: CASRRGGQLSSYEQYF.